This is a list of T cell receptor beta chains from one sample in a study of cytomegalovirus exposure and HLA in healthy donors. The repertoire was sequenced with immunoSEQ multiplex PCR; TCRdb's copy has only in-frame clones and lacks some. The sample holds some 88,000 clones, approximately 96% seen once. Sample: PBMCs. The receptor source for this set is a man aged 18 to 29 in good health and CMV-seronegative. The CDR3 runs from the conserved cysteine through the conserved F or W. Each record gives: V gene, CDR3 protein.

>TRBV27
CASSSLPRGSYEQYF
>TRBV28
CASTLGGEQYF
>TRBV7-9
CASSLIDEQFF
>TRBV5-1
CASSLVGGGSTDTQYF
>TRBV9
CASSARLQGVNEQFF
>TRBV7-2
CASSYGTGVRSPEQFF
>TRBV4-2
CASSARGQGSLNTEAFF
>TRBV6-1
CATERTEAFF
>TRBV11-3
CASSLGGGRAGETQYF
>TRBV30
CAGETSGLTDTQYF
>TRBV7-9
CASSLAGTGKYGYTF
>TRBV29-1
CGTGIRNSPLHF
>TRBV5-1
CASSLVDPGVPPTQETQYF
>TRBV5-6
CASSLVGPGREMTKNIQYF
>TRBV7-3
CASSLTLAGGDTQYF
>TRBV5-1
CASSLGPGSNQPQHF
>TRBV11-3
CASSLGEELFF
>TRBV5-1
CASSPRDRAGIAGLGTQYF
>TRBV9
CASSAIAGGGGDTQYF
>TRBV11-2
CASSLASRQGNTGELFF
>TRBV4-1
CASSQDRYEQYF
>TRBV14
CASSQGPGLPYNEQFF
>TRBV6-1
CASSARGSTDTQYF
>TRBV29-1
CSVEAGGPYEQYF
>TRBV27
CASSLGGAANTGELFF
>TRBV2
CASSGQNLLTSTDTQYF
>TRBV4-1
CASSQEAGKVSYEQYF
>TRBV6-5
CASSRRDRGQGGYTF
>TRBV5-4
CASSLEGAGQPQHF
>TRBV11-2
CASSFSVRRHEQYF
>TRBV7-3
CASSPPRPTEAFF
>TRBV6-4
CASSDSGTGDGEQFF
>TRBV2
CASSAERELFF
>TRBV6-1
CASSESGGLGEKLFF
>TRBV18
CASSPKGQGAMNTEAFF
>TRBV4-3
CASSQDAGLSGANVLTF
>TRBV28
CASSGDPLEAFF
>TRBV10-3
CAIAPTSGANIQYF
>TRBV7-2
CASSFGAFTEAFF
>TRBV12-2
CASRLENGSGSTDTQYF
>TRBV4-1
CASSQNAGRGDQPQHF
>TRBV28
CASSLNAGFYEQYF
>TRBV7-2
CASSTTSISVQETQYF
>TRBV4-3
CASSQVGQLNTEAFF
>TRBV28
CASTTHPYEQYF
>TRBV7-2
CASSLVSLAGGGQETQYF
>TRBV9
CASSAGQGSAYEQYF